The present TCR beta chain was sequenced within a study of blood T cell repertoires in COVID-19. Study context: Donors in the United States, Italy and Spain gave samples during acute or convalescent COVID-19. T cells, B-cell-depleted T cells, or PBMCs provided the cDNA or gDNA that served as material.

Germline V CDR1 and CDR2: GTSNPN, SVGIG (reference sequence). This CDR3 is built from 17 residues. The J segment lost 0 bases and the V segment lost 2 bases, leaving 10 bases of the junction unmatched. As handled by the study authors: By means of reference gene primer amplification, nucleated cell counts were estimated. The method was immunoSEQ multiplex PCR; TCRdb's version includes in-frame clones alone and lacks a portion of them. V and J calls and clone size are copied from that table; D and trimming were computed from the DNA. Among 45,000 to 65,000 clones listed, 75% to 85% were seen once. This chain connects TRBV30 to TRBJ1-5; 7 nucleotides agree with TRBD1. The sequenced sample was peripheral blood. The sequence came from a woman in her fifties or sixties with acute or convalescent COVID-19. DNA for the CDR3: TGTGCCTGGAGTAAACAGGAGGGGGCAGTTAGCAATCAGCCCCAGCATTTT. This codes for CAWSKQEGAVSNQPQHF.